The next 17 T cell receptor beta chains were all read from a single sample in a study of cytomegalovirus exposure and HLA in healthy donors. This table comes from immunoSEQ multiplex PCR, and its TCRdb copy is limited to in-frame clones, with some not included. Seen here are 110,000 to 150,000 clones, roughly nine tenths observed once, and the top ten hold approximately 10%. The sequencing sample was made of PBMCs. The source of these receptors is a woman aged 18-35 years in good health and CMV-seropositive.

The gene calls are TRBV5-1 and TRBJ2-1; 11 bases agree with TRBD1. J lost 5 bases, V lost 0 bases, and 1 base had no gene match. The CDR3 contains 15 residues. Germline V CDR1 and CDR2: SGHRS, YFSETQ. The CDR3: CASSLVGQGDNEQFF. For the CDR3, the DNA is TGCGCCAGCAGCTTGGTGGGACAGGGGGACAATGAGCAGTTCTTC.

This clone was counted between two and nine times. The rearrangement joins TRBV28 to TRBJ1-5, with 9 bases fitting TRBD1. The V and J ends lost 5 bases and 5 bases, in that order; junction bases with no gene match: 7. There are 15 residues in the CDR3. Looked up from germline, CDR1 is MDHEN and CDR2 is SYDVKM. The chain's CDR3 is CASSITGGRDQPQHF. The DNA for the CDR3 is TGTGCCAGCAGTATAACAGGGGGCCGTGATCAGCCCCAGCATTTT. The variable domain in full, completed from reference TRBV28 and TRBJ1-5, reads DVKVTQSSRYLVKRTGEKVFLECVQDMDHENMFWYRQDPGLGLRLIYFSYDVKMKEKGDIPEGYSVSREKKERFSLILESASTNQTSMYLCASSITGGRDQPQHFGDGTRLSIL.

V gene TRBV4-3 combines with J gene TRBJ1-3, with a possible D match to TRBD1 (6 bases). This CDR3 is built from 18 residues. CDR1 is LGHNA, CDR2 YSLEER, per germline. The V end was cut by 4 bases, the J end by 0 bases, with 19 bases between. The CDR3 DNA follows: TGCGCCAGCAGCCCCTCTTATGGGCAGGGGCCCTCTGGAAACACCATATATTTT. Protein product: CASSPSYGQGPSGNTIYF.

The chain links TRBV6-5 to TRBJ1-2, with D uncertain. The ends were cut back, 6 bases at V and 4 bases at J, with 6 bases in the middle. Per the germline V gene, CDR1 is MNHEY and CDR2 is SVGAGI. CDR3 length equals 11 residues. CDR3 DNA: TGTGCCAGCAGGACACGCTATGGCTACACCTTC. It specifies CASRTRYGYTF.

The V gene is TRBV30, the J gene TRBJ1-2, with 8 bases identical to TRBD1. CDR3 size: 16 residues. Germline loops: CDR1 GTSNPN, CDR2 SVGIG (reference sequence). Trimming took 1 base from V and 4 from J; bases not matched to a gene: 11. The CDR3 DNA reads TGTGCCTGGAGTGGCCCTCGGACAGGGAGTCGCTATGGCTACACCTTC. This encodes CAWSGPRTGSRYGYTF.

This clone was picked up one time. The chain joins TRBV5-1 to TRBJ1-1, with 8 bases aligning to TRBD1. V shed 0 bases and J 5 bases; nucleotides not matched to a gene: 9. The CDR3 length is 16 residues. CDR1 and CDR2 from the germline V gene are SGHRS and YFSETQ. The DNA of the CDR3 is TGCGCCAGCAGCTTGGTGTCAGGGGGCGCGGGTACTGAAGCTTTCTTT. The encoded protein is CASSLVSGGAGTEAFF.

The chain uses TRBV18 and TRBJ2-7; D is perhaps TRBD2 (6 bases). The CDR3 is made up of 15 amino acids. Deletions cut 3 bases from V and 0 bases from J, with 12 bases between. Per germline, CDR1 KGHSH and CDR2 LQKENI. Written as DNA, the CDR3 is TGTGCCAGCTCACCCCTAGGAGGGTTCTCCTACGAGCAGTACTTC. It codes for CASSPLGGFSYEQYF.

The V call is TRBV7-2, the J call TRBJ2-7; D unresolved. V dropped 3 bases and J dropped 6 bases, with 12 bases sitting between them. Germline V lookup: CDR1 SGHTA, CDR2 FQGNSA. This CDR3 is 13 amino acids long. The CDR3 spells CASSFLEFGEQYF. In nucleotides, the CDR3 is TGTGCCAGCAGCTTCCTGGAGTTCGGCGAGCAGTACTTC.

The chain uses TRBV19 and TRBJ1-5; 9 bases map to TRBD1. The CDR3 runs 11 residues. V gave up 5 bases and J gave up 15 bases; unmatched junction bases: 5. The germline CDR1 and CDR2 sequences are LNHDA and SQIVND (reference sequence). CDR3 amino acids: CASSSGTGPHF. CDR3 DNA: TGTGCCAGTAGTTCCGGGACAGGGCCGCATTTT. Filled out from reference TRBV19 and TRBJ1-5, the complete variable domain reads DGGITQSPKYLFRKEGQNVTLSCEQNLNHDAMYWYRQDPGQGLRLIYYSQIVNDFQKGDIAEGYSVSREKKESFPLTVTSAQKNPTAFYLCASSSGTGPHFGDGTRLSIL.

The chain combines TRBV28 with TRBJ2-1; 11 positions match TRBD2. Germline loops: CDR1 MDHEN, CDR2 SYDVKM. The length of the CDR3 is 17 residues. V was pared by 4 bases and J by 4 bases, with 9 bases of the junction left unmatched. CDR3 protein: CASSSVSSGGYYNEQFF. The CDR3 region has the DNA TGTGCCAGCAGTTCGGTGTCTAGCGGGGGGTATTACAATGAGCAGTTCTTC.

This chain connects TRBV13 to TRBJ2-1; 10 bases align to TRBD2. With 5 bases clipped from V and 5 bases from J, the junction kept 9 bases outside the gene matches. The CDR3 has 16 residues. Germline-derived CDR1 and CDR2 are PRHDT and FYEKMQ (reference sequence). The CDR3 DNA sequence: TGTGCCAGCAGCCCCCTACTAGCGGGGATCCACAATGAGCAGTTCTTC. It encodes CASSPLLAGIHNEQFF.

Remarks on this clone: Germline is not matched at one junction end, which may reflect a read error. The J gene is TRBJ1-4, the V gene TRBV4-1; the D gene is possibly TRBD1 (6 bases). Germline V gives CDR1 MGHRA, CDR2 YSYEKL. The CDR3 consists of 16 residues. The CDR3 DNA follows: TGCGCCAGCAGCCATGCCCCGGGGACAACGAATGAAAAACTGTTTTTT. Its translation: CASSHAPGTTNEKLFF.

V is TRBV7-2 and J is TRBJ1-1, with 7 bases identical to TRBD1. J was trimmed by 5 bases and V by 3 bases; bases with no gene match: 6. CDR1 SGHTA and CDR2 FQGNSA come from the germline V gene. This CDR3 has 14 amino acids. For the CDR3, the DNA is TGTGCCAGCAGCTTGGACAGGAGGAGTACTGAAGCTTTCTTT. This encodes CASSLDRRSTEAFF.

The chain couples TRBV28 to TRBJ2-5; 9 bases fit TRBD1. Per germline, CDR1 MDHEN and CDR2 SYDVKM. CDR3 length: 16 residues. The V segment lost 3 bases and the J segment 5 bases; nucleotides outside the gene matches: 10. The CDR3 reads CASSFGTGLTGETQYF. The CDR3 DNA is TGTGCCAGCAGTTTCGGGACAGGGCTGACTGGTGAGACCCAGTACTTC.

The V gene is TRBV7-8, the J gene TRBJ2-7; a weak D match, TRBD2 (5 bases). This CDR3 has 14 amino acids. Between the trimmed V and J ends, which lost 3 bases and 3 bases, there was a span of 12 bases. Germline CDR1 SGHVS, CDR2 FQNEAQ. In DNA, the CDR3 is TGTGCCAGCAGCTTTTCCGGGAACTACTACGAGCAGTACTTC. Translating it yields CASSFSGNYYEQYF.

The gene calls are TRBV19 and TRBJ1-5, with no clear D. CDR1 and CDR2 (germline): LNHDA, SQIVND (reference sequence). The CDR3 length is 15 residues. Deletions cut 6 bases from V and 0 bases from J, with 12 bases between. The CDR3 sequence is CASRWMDYSNQPQHF. CDR3 nucleotide sequence: TGTGCCAGTAGATGGATGGACTATAGCAATCAGCCCCAGCATTTT.

The count of this clone is one. V is TRBV13 and J is TRBJ1-2; no clear D. Trimming pared 0 bases from V and 13 bases from J, leaving 9 bases between. This CDR3 comprises 11 residues. The germline V gene has CDR1 PRHDT and CDR2 FYEKMQ (reference sequence). The CDR3 here is CASSLGRGPTF. CDR3 sequence (DNA): TGTGCCAGCAGCTTAGGCCGGGGTCCCACCTTC. The full variable domain, its missing parts supplied by reference TRBV13 and TRBJ1-2, is AAGVIQSPRHLIKEKRETATLKCYPIPRHDTVYWYQQGPGQDPQFLISFYEKMQSDKGSIPDRFSAQQFSDYHSELNMSSLELGDSALYFCASSLGRGPTFGSGTRLTVV.